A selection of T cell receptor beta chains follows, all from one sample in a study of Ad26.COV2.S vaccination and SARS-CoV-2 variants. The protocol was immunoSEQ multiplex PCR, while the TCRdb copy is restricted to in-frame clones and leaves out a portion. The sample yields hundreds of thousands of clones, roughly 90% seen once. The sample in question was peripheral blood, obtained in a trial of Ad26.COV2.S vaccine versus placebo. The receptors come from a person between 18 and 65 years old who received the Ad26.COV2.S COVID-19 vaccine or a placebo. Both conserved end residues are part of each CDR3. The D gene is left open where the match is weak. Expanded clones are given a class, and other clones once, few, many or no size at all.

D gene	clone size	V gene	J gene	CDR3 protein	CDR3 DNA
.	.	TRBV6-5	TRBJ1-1	CASSSPRGVGNTEAFF	TGTGCCAGCAGTTCCCCTCGGGGGGTCGGGAACACTGAAGCTTTCTTT
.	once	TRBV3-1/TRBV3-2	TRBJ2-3	CASSQMGGVADTQYF	TGTGCCAGCAGCCAAATGGGCGGGGTGGCAGATACGCAGTATTTT
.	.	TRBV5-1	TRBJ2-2	CASSLAWDPGELFF	TGCGCCAGCAGCTTGGCTTGGGACCCCGGGGAGCTGTTTTTT
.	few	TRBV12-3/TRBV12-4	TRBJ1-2	CASSFYSRYGYTF	TGTGCCAGCAGTTTTTACAGCCGATATGGCTACACCTTC
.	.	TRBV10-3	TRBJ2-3	CAISGNTDTQYF	TGTGCCATCAGTGGAAACACAGATACGCAGTATTTT
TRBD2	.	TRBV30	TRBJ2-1	CAGLPSGSNEQFF	TGTGCAGGGCTCCCTAGCGGGAGTAATGAGCAGTTCTTC
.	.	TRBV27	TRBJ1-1	CASSPSGGEAFF	TGTGCCAGCAGCCCTAGTGGCGGTGAAGCTTTCTTT
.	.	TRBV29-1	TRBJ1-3	CSVVLANGNTIYF	TGCAGCGTTGTATTGGCTAATGGAAACACCATATATTTT
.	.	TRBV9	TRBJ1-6	CASSVELNSPLHF	TGTGCCAGCAGCGTAGAACTTAATTCACCCCTCCACTTT
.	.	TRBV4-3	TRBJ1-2	CASSQAGRNGYTF	TGCGCCAGCAGCCAAGCGGGACGGAATGGCTACACCTTC
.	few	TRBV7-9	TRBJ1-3	CASSQRDSLSSGNTIYF	TGTGCCAGCAGCCAAAGAGACAGCCTCTCTTCTGGAAACACCATATATTTT
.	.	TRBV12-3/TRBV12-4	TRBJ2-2	CASSTGELFF	TGTGCCTCTTCCACCGGGGAGCTGTTTTTT
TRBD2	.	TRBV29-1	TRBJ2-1	CSVGGLAWGNEQFF	TGCAGCGTGGGGGGACTAGCTTGGGGCAATGAGCAGTTCTTC
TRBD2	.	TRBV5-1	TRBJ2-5	CASSSQPSGIETQYF	TGCGCCAGCAGCTCACAACCTAGCGGGATTGAGACCCAGTACTTC
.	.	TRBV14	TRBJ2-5	CASSQDVGGETQYF	TGTGCCAGCAGCCAAGACGTGGGGGGAGAGACCCAGTACTTC
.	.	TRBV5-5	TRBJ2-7	CASSLEGTSPPYEQYF	TGTGCCAGCAGCTTGGAGGGGACAAGTCCCCCCTACGAGCAGTACTTC
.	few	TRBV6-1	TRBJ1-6	CASSELLRPNSPLHF	TGTGCCAGCAGTGAACTGTTGAGACCCAATTCACCCCTCCACTTT
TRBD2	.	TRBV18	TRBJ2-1	CASSPLAGSRNEQFF	TGTGCCAGCTCACCACTAGCGGGGAGCCGTAATGAGCAGTTCTTC
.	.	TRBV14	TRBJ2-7	CASSPWGAEQYF	TGTGCCAGCAGCCCCTGGGGGGCCGAGCAGTACTTC
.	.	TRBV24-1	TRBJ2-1	CATSDPRQARQFF	TGTGCCACCAGTGACCCGCGACAGGCAAGGCAGTTCTTC
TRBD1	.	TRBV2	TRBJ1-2	CASSRQGGDYTF	TGTGCCAGCAGTAGACAGGGGGGGGACTACACCTTC
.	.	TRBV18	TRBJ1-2	CASSSDRTYGYTF	TGTGCCAGCTCATCTGACAGGACCTATGGCTACACCTTC
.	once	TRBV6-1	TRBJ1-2	CASSEALGPTFYGYTF	TGTGCCAGCAGTGAAGCGCTTGGGCCAACCTTCTATGGCTACACCTTC
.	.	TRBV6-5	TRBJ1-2	CASSYSATQGYGYTF	TGTGCCAGCAGTTACTCCGCTACACAGGGCTATGGCTACACCTTC
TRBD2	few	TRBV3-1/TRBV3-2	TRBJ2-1	CASSPGLAGAVNEQFF	TGTGCCAGCAGCCCGGGACTAGCGGGAGCAGTGAATGAGCAGTTCTTC
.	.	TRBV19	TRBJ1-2	CASSVLTGSYGYTF	TGTGCCAGTAGTGTTCTCACAGGGTCCTATGGCTACACCTTC
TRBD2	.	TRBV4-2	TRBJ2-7	CASSQAVPRGGPGSQDEQYF	TGTGCCAGCAGCCAAGCGGTCCCTCGGGGGGGTCCTGGTAGCCAGGACGAGCAGTACTTC
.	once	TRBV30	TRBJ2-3	CAWTKDTQYF	TGTGCCTGGACTAAAGATACGCAGTATTTT
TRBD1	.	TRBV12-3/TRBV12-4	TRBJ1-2	CASRRTGGDGYTF	TGTGCCAGCAGAAGAACAGGGGGCGATGGCTACACCTTC
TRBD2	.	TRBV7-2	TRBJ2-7	CASRWTSGSYEQYF	TGTGCCAGCAGATGGACTAGCGGGAGCTACGAGCAGTACTTC
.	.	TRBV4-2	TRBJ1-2	CASSREYGYTF	TGTGCCAGCAGCCGAGAATATGGCTACACCTTC
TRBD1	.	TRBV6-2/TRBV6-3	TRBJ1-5	CASSYYGTGIHQPQHF	TGTGCCAGCAGTTACTACGGGACAGGGATACATCAGCCCCAGCATTTT